This is a list of T cell receptor beta chains from one sample in a study of T cells in Graves' hyperthyroidism and ophthalmopathy. TCRdb itself ran the multiplex PCR reads through MiXCR, one entry per CDR3 protein. The sample lists around 530,000 distinct CDR3 sequences; over 15% were seen once. What was sequenced was blood. The receptors derive from a woman under 30 with Graves' ophthalmopathy. Each CDR3 is given with its conserved first and last residue. The order of the fields is J gene, D gene, CDR3 length, clone size, V gene, CDR3 protein, CDR3 DNA. The D gene is left open where the match is weak. Not all rows give a size; the values are once, few, many and, for expanded clones, a class.

j_call: TRBJ1-5
d_call: NA
cdr3_length: 16
clone_size: NA
v_call: TRBV27
cdr3_aa: CASSFGGGNSNQPQHF
cdr3_nt: TGTGCCAGCAGTTTTGGGGGAGGTAATAGCAATCAGCCCCAGCATTTT

j_call: TRBJ1-2
d_call: TRBD1
cdr3_length: 16
clone_size: many
v_call: TRBV30
cdr3_aa: CAWSASLDRLNYGYTF
cdr3_nt: TGTGCCTGGAGTGCAAGTCTGGACAGGCTTAACTATGGCTACACCTTC

j_call: TRBJ2-5
d_call: TRBD2
cdr3_length: 16
clone_size: many
v_call: TRBV5-1
cdr3_aa: CASSLAAGGPQETQYF
cdr3_nt: TGCGCCAGCAGCTTGGCGGCGGGGGGACCACAAGAGACCCAGTACTTC

j_call: TRBJ1-5
d_call: NA
cdr3_length: 14
clone_size: many
v_call: TRBV3-1
cdr3_aa: CASSQGQVWQPQHF
cdr3_nt: TGTGCCAGCAGCCAAGGACAGGTTTGGCAGCCCCAGCATTTT

j_call: TRBJ2-3
d_call: NA
cdr3_length: 18
clone_size: NA
v_call: TRBV6-1
cdr3_aa: CASSEALRQGLGTDTQYF
cdr3_nt: TGTGCCAGCAGTGAAGCGCTTCGGCAGGGGTTAGGCACAGATACGCAGTATTTT

j_call: TRBJ2-5
d_call: TRBD2
cdr3_length: 13
clone_size: many
v_call: TRBV6-2/TRBV6-3
cdr3_aa: CASSGGTQETQYF
cdr3_nt: TGTGCCAGCAGCGGGGGGACCCAAGAGACCCAGTACTTC

j_call: TRBJ2-7
d_call: TRBD2
cdr3_length: 15
clone_size: many
v_call: TRBV28
cdr3_aa: CASSPGVAGGYEQYF
cdr3_nt: TGTGCCAGCAGCCCGGGGGTAGCGGGAGGCTACGAGCAGTACTTC

j_call: TRBJ2-6
d_call: NA
cdr3_length: 17
clone_size: once
v_call: TRBV27
cdr3_aa: CASSRRQSSSGANVPTF
cdr3_nt: TGTGCCAGCAGTCGAAGACAGTCTTCCTCTGGGGCCAACGTCCCGACTTTC

j_call: TRBJ1-1
d_call: NA
cdr3_length: 14
clone_size: few
v_call: TRBV5-6
cdr3_aa: CASNPGGFNTEAFF
cdr3_nt: TGTGCCAGCAACCCCGGGGGTTTTAACACTGAAGCTTTCTTT

j_call: TRBJ2-1
d_call: NA
cdr3_length: 14
clone_size: many
v_call: TRBV20-1
cdr3_aa: CSAPTGTDYNEQFF
cdr3_nt: TGCAGTGCTCCAACCGGGACTGACTACAATGAGCAGTTCTTC

j_call: TRBJ1-1
d_call: NA
cdr3_length: 11
clone_size: many
v_call: TRBV7-8
cdr3_aa: CASSLFTEAFF
cdr3_nt: TGTGCCAGCAGCCTCTTCACTGAAGCTTTCTTT

j_call: TRBJ2-1
d_call: NA
cdr3_length: 16
clone_size: many
v_call: TRBV11-1
cdr3_aa: CASNNPTRSSYNEQFF
cdr3_nt: TGTGCCAGCAACAATCCGACTAGGAGCTCCTACAATGAGCAGTTCTTC

j_call: TRBJ2-3
d_call: NA
cdr3_length: 15
clone_size: many
v_call: TRBV30
cdr3_aa: CAWSVLGTSTDTQYF
cdr3_nt: TGTGCCTGGAGTGTACTAGGGACTAGCACAGATACGCAGTATTTT

j_call: TRBJ1-2
d_call: NA
cdr3_length: 13
clone_size: many
v_call: TRBV2
cdr3_aa: CASSGGEGQDYTF
cdr3_nt: TGTGCCAGCAGTGGGGGGGAAGGTCAGGACTACACCTTC

j_call: TRBJ2-5
d_call: NA
cdr3_length: 16
clone_size: NA
v_call: TRBV4-3
cdr3_aa: CASSLQIQQEGETQYF
cdr3_nt: TGCGCCAGCAGCCTACAGATCCAACAGGAGGGAGAGACCCAGTACTTC

j_call: TRBJ2-4
d_call: NA
cdr3_length: 14
clone_size: NA
v_call: TRBV27
cdr3_aa: CASSPVPESSIQYF
cdr3_nt: TGTGCCAGCAGTCCAGTCCCGGAGAGCAGTATTCAGTACTTC

j_call: TRBJ2-6
d_call: NA
cdr3_length: 16
clone_size: few
v_call: TRBV14
cdr3_aa: CASKPYGTPTDGVLTF
cdr3_nt: TGTGCCAGCAAACCTTACGGGACGCCAACCGACGGCGTCCTGACTTTC

j_call: TRBJ1-2
d_call: NA
cdr3_length: 16
clone_size: NA
v_call: TRBV3-1
cdr3_aa: CANSQRDRRPSSSYTF
cdr3_nt: TGTGCCAACAGCCAGCGGGACCGGAGGCCTTCGTCTAGCTACACCTTC

j_call: TRBJ1-6
d_call: NA
cdr3_length: 12
clone_size: NA
v_call: TRBV7-9
cdr3_aa: CASRDANSPLHF
cdr3_nt: TGTGCCAGCAGGGACGCTAATTCACCCCTCCACTTT

j_call: TRBJ1-5
d_call: NA
cdr3_length: 19
clone_size: few
v_call: TRBV6-5
cdr3_aa: CASSYPPGTELYSNQPQHF
cdr3_nt: TGTGCCAGCAGTTATCCCCCCGGGACCGAACTTTATAGCAATCAGCCCCAGCATTTT

j_call: TRBJ2-7
d_call: NA
cdr3_length: 16
clone_size: NA
v_call: TRBV5-1
cdr3_aa: CASSLAGLRAYNEQYF
cdr3_nt: TGCGCCAGCAGCTTGGCCGGGCTGAGGGCCTACAATGAGCAGTACTTC

j_call: TRBJ1-6
d_call: TRBD1
cdr3_length: 11
clone_size: NA
v_call: TRBV18
cdr3_aa: CASSTGAPLHF
cdr3_nt: TGTGCCAGCTCAACAGGGGCCCCCCTCCACTTT

j_call: TRBJ2-2
d_call: TRBD1
cdr3_length: 16
clone_size: NA
v_call: TRBV30
cdr3_aa: CAWSGLGTGESGELFF
cdr3_nt: TGTGCCTGGAGTGGACTGGGGACAGGGGAGAGCGGGGAGCTGTTTTTT

j_call: TRBJ1-2
d_call: NA
cdr3_length: 10
clone_size: NA
v_call: TRBV29-1
cdr3_aa: CSVDLYGYTF
cdr3_nt: TGCAGCGTTGACCTATATGGCTACACCTTC

j_call: TRBJ2-3
d_call: NA
cdr3_length: 17
clone_size: many
v_call: TRBV11-2
cdr3_aa: CASSPPGGRERTDTQYF
cdr3_nt: TGTGCCAGCAGCCCTCCTGGGGGGCGGGAACGGACAGATACGCAGTATTTT

j_call: TRBJ1-4
d_call: NA
cdr3_length: 14
clone_size: few
v_call: TRBV7-9
cdr3_aa: CASSQDTHSEKLFF
cdr3_nt: TGTGCCAGCAGCCAAGACACGCATAGTGAAAAACTGTTTTTT

j_call: TRBJ2-3
d_call: NA
cdr3_length: 16
clone_size: many
v_call: TRBV7-3
cdr3_aa: CASSLGRGYTPDTQYF
cdr3_nt: TGTGCCAGCAGCTTAGGCAGGGGATACACGCCAGATACGCAGTATTTT

j_call: TRBJ2-7
d_call: NA
cdr3_length: 13
clone_size: many
v_call: TRBV6-5
cdr3_aa: CASSYSTEDEQYF
cdr3_nt: TGTGCCAGCAGTTACTCGACGGAGGACGAGCAGTACTTC

j_call: TRBJ1-1
d_call: NA
cdr3_length: 12
clone_size: NA
v_call: TRBV29-1
cdr3_aa: CSVVHMNTEAFF
cdr3_nt: TGCAGCGTTGTCCATATGAACACTGAAGCTTTCTTT

j_call: TRBJ2-1
d_call: NA
cdr3_length: 22
clone_size: NA
v_call: TRBV12-3/TRBV12-4
cdr3_aa: CASSLERTGLILAGSHNNEQFF
cdr3_nt: TGTGCCAGCAGTTTAGAAAGGACAGGCCTAATCTTAGCGGGATCTCACAACAATGAGCAGTTCTTC

j_call: TRBJ2-2
d_call: TRBD1
cdr3_length: 17
clone_size: few
v_call: TRBV9
cdr3_aa: CASARTGTGGGTGELFF
cdr3_nt: TGTGCCAGCGCCCGGACCGGGACAGGGGGCGGCACCGGGGAGCTGTTTTTT

j_call: TRBJ2-1
d_call: TRBD1
cdr3_length: 15
clone_size: NA
v_call: TRBV28
cdr3_aa: CASSPHRGGNNEQFF
cdr3_nt: TGTGCCAGCAGCCCTCACAGGGGCGGCAACAATGAGCAGTTCTTC

j_call: TRBJ2-7
d_call: TRBD2
cdr3_length: 15
clone_size: NA
v_call: TRBV5-1
cdr3_aa: CASGSGLAGGGEQYF
cdr3_nt: TGCGCCAGCGGCTCGGGACTAGCGGGAGGTGGCGAGCAGTACTTC

j_call: TRBJ2-3
d_call: NA
cdr3_length: 14
clone_size: many
v_call: TRBV7-2
cdr3_aa: CASSPPARTDTQYF
cdr3_nt: TGTGCCAGCAGCCCCCCCGCCCGCACAGATACGCAGTATTTT

j_call: TRBJ2-1
d_call: TRBD2
cdr3_length: 16
clone_size: many
v_call: TRBV6-2/TRBV6-3
cdr3_aa: CASSSPGLAGYNEQFF
cdr3_nt: TGTGCCAGCAGTTCCCCGGGACTAGCGGGCTACAATGAGCAGTTCTTC

j_call: TRBJ1-5
d_call: TRBD1
cdr3_length: 15
clone_size: few
v_call: TRBV6-2/TRBV6-3
cdr3_aa: CASSSGTDYNQPQHF
cdr3_nt: TGTGCCAGCAGTTCCGGGACAGACTACAATCAGCCCCAGCATTTT

j_call: TRBJ2-1
d_call: TRBD2
cdr3_length: 18
clone_size: NA
v_call: TRBV10-3
cdr3_aa: CTIGMGLAGGSSYNEQFF
cdr3_nt: TGTACCATCGGAATGGGACTAGCGGGGGGTAGCTCCTACAATGAGCAGTTCTTC

j_call: TRBJ2-1
d_call: TRBD2
cdr3_length: 16
clone_size: many
v_call: TRBV13
cdr3_aa: CASSFSGPSSYNEQFF
cdr3_nt: TGTGCCAGCAGCTTTAGCGGGCCGAGCTCCTACAATGAGCAGTTCTTC

j_call: TRBJ1-5
d_call: NA
cdr3_length: 16
clone_size: many
v_call: TRBV7-9
cdr3_aa: CASSWTTGVGNQPQHF
cdr3_nt: TGTGCCAGCAGCTGGACGACGGGGGTCGGCAATCAGCCCCAGCATTTT

j_call: TRBJ2-5
d_call: TRBD2
cdr3_length: 15
clone_size: few
v_call: TRBV19
cdr3_aa: CASSSGLAGAETQYF
cdr3_nt: TGTGCCAGTAGTTCGGGACTAGCGGGAGCAGAGACCCAGTACTTC

j_call: TRBJ1-1
d_call: NA
cdr3_length: 16
clone_size: NA
v_call: TRBV30
cdr3_aa: CAWSRVLRGVNTEAFF
cdr3_nt: TGTGCCTGGAGTCGGGTCCTAAGGGGAGTGAACACTGAAGCTTTCTTT

j_call: TRBJ2-5
d_call: TRBD1
cdr3_length: 15
clone_size: NA
v_call: TRBV2
cdr3_aa: CASSPQGAGRETQYF
cdr3_nt: TGTGCCAGCAGTCCACAGGGGGCGGGACGGGAGACCCAGTACTTC

j_call: TRBJ2-1
d_call: NA
cdr3_length: 12
clone_size: NA
v_call: TRBV5-6
cdr3_aa: CASTGAGNEQFF
cdr3_nt: TGTGCCAGCACAGGGGCGGGGAATGAGCAGTTCTTC